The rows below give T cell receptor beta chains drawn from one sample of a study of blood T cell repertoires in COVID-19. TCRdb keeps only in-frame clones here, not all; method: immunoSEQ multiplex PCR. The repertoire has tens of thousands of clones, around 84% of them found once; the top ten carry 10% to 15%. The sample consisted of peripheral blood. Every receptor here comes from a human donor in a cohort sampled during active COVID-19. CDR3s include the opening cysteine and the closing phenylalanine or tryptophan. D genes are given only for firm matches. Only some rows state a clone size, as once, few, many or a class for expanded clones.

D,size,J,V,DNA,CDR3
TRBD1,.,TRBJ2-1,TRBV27,TGTGCCAGCAGTTTAGCGGGACAGGGGGCGGTCTACAATGAGCAGTTCTTC,CASSLAGQGAVYNEQFF
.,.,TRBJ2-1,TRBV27,TGTGCCAGCAGTTTATCCGAGAGCTCCTACAATGAGCAGTTCTTC,CASSLSESSYNEQFF
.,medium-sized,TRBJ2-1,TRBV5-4,TGTGCCAGCCGAGGGTACAATGAGCAGTTCTTC,CASRGYNEQFF
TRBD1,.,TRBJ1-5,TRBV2,TGTGCCAGCAGCTCGACAGGGGGAGGTCAGCCCCAGCATTTT,CASSSTGGGQPQHF
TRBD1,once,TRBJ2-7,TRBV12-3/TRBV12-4,TGTGCCAGCAATGACAGGGACGGCTACGAGCAGTACTTC,CASNDRDGYEQYF
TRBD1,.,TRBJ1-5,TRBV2,TGTGCCAGCAGTGGACAGGGGAGTCAGCCCCAGCATTTT,CASSGQGSQPQHF
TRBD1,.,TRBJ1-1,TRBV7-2,TGTGCCAGCAGCCCCCGGGACAGAAACACTGAAGCTTTCTTT,CASSPRDRNTEAFF
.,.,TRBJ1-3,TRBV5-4,TGTGCCAGCAGCTTGGGTGGAAGGACGGCTAGCCTTAGAAACACCATATATTTT,CASSLGGRTASLRNTIYF
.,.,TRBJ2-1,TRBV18,TGTGCCAGCTCACCAACGAGATCAGGGGTTAATCATGAGCAGTTCTTC,CASSPTRSGVNHEQFF
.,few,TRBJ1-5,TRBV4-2,TGTGCCAGCAGCCAAGACCCGATAGCCAATCAGCCCCAGCATTTT,CASSQDPIANQPQHF
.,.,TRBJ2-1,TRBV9,TGTGCCAGCAGCGCCTTTAGCGGCTACAATGAGCAGTTCTTC,CASSAFSGYNEQFF
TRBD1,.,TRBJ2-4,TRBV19,TGTGCCAGTAGTATTTGGGACAGGGGAGTCAAAAACATTCAGTACTTC,CASSIWDRGVKNIQYF
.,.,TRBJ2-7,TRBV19,TGTGCCAGTGGGCGAGGGGGGGACGCCTACGAGCAGTACTTC,CASGRGGDAYEQYF
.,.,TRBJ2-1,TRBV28,TGTGCCAGCAGTTTGATCGTGGGAGGCTCTACAGGGGACAATGAGCAGTTCTTC,CASSLIVGGSTGDNEQFF
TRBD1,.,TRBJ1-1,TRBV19,TGTGCCAGTAGTATCGCGACAGGGGGGAACACTGAAGCTTTCTTT,CASSIATGGNTEAFF
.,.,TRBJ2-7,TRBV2,TGTGCCAGCAGTGTGGGGCGGAACGAGCAGTACTTC,CASSVGRNEQYF
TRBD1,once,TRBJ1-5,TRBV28,TGTGCCAGCAGTTTCATAGGGGGCTTCAGCAATCAGCCCCAGCATTTT,CASSFIGGFSNQPQHF
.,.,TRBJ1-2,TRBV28,TGTGCCAGCAGTTCGCTGCCAGGCTATGGCTACACCTTC,CASSSLPGYGYTF
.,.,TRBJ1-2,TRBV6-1,TGTGCCAGCAGTGAGGGCGGTTCAGGGGGCTACACCTTC,CASSEGGSGGYTF
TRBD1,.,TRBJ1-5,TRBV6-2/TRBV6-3,TGTGCCAGCAGTACCGGGACAGGCTTAGATCAGCCCCAGCATTTT,CASSTGTGLDQPQHF
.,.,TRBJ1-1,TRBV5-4,TGTGCCAGCAGCTTGGAAGTTGAGGGCACTGAAGCTTTCTTT,CASSLEVEGTEAFF
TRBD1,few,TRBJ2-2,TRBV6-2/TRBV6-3,TGTGCCAGCAGCGGGACAGGGGCCTTACCCGGGGAGCTGTTTTTT,CASSGTGALPGELFF
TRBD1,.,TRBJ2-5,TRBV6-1,TGTGCCAGCAGTGAAGCGCAAGGACAGGGGGCTGGGGAGACCCAGTACTTC,CASSEAQGQGAGETQYF
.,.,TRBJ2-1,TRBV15,TGTGCCACCAGTCCTAGAGCTTCGGGACTCTCCAATGAGCAGTTCTTC,CATSPRASGLSNEQFF
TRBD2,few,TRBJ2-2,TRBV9,TGTGCCAGCAGCCACCGGGCTGGCGGGGGGAACACCGGGGAGCTGTTTTTT,CASSHRAGGGNTGELFF
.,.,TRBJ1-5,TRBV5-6,TGTGCCAGCAGCTTGGTCGGGGAGGCCCAGCATTTT,CASSLVGEAQHF
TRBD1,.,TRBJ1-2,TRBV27,TGTGCCAGCAGTTTAGGTACAGGGGCCTATGGCTACACCTTC,CASSLGTGAYGYTF
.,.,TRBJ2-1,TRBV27,TGTGCCAGCAGTTTAACAGGCCCCTACAATGAGCAGTTCTTC,CASSLTGPYNEQFF
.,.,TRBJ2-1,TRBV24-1,TGTGCCACCAGTGAGCAGGGGAATTACAATGAGCAGTTCTTC,CATSEQGNYNEQFF
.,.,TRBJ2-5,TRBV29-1,TGCAGCGTTGTGGGGACTCTCTCTCCGCGGGAGACCCAGTACTTC,CSVVGTLSPRETQYF
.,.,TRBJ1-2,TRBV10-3,TGTGCCATCAGGCAGGGTTCCGGTAACTATGGCTACACCTTC,CAIRQGSGNYGYTF
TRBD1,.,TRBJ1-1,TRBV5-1,TGCGCCAGCAGCTTGGTGGGAACAGGGGAAGTTTTCTTT,CASSLVGTGEVFF
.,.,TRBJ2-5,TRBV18,TGTGCCAGCTCACGTACAGGACAAGAGACCCAGTACTTC,CASSRTGQETQYF
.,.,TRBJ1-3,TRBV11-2,TGTGCCAGCAGCACACAGGGCCGCACCGCCGGAAACACCATATATTTT,CASSTQGRTAGNTIYF
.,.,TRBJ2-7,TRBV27,TGTGCCAGCAGTACGGGGACACCCGGCGATTACTACGAGCAGTACTTC,CASSTGTPGDYYEQYF
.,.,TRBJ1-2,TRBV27,TGTGCCGGCAGTTTAAGAGCATTCTATGGCTACACCTTC,CAGSLRAFYGYTF
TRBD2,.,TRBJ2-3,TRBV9,TGTGCCAGCAGCGTAGGAGTGGGCGGGGGGGAAGCAGATACGCAGTATTTT,CASSVGVGGGEADTQYF
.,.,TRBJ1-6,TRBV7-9,TGTGCCAGCCGGGATCCCAATTCACCCCTCCACTTT,CASRDPNSPLHF
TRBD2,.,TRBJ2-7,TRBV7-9,TGTGCCAGCAGCTTGGTCGAAGGGAGGGTCTACGAGCAGTACTTC,CASSLVEGRVYEQYF
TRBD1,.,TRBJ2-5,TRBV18,TGTGCCAGCTCACCCTCGGGACAGTCCCTCGGGTCCCAGTACTTC,CASSPSGQSLGSQYF
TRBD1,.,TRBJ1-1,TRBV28,TGTGCCAGCAGGTACCACGGGACAGGGGACACTGAAGCTTTCTTT,CASRYHGTGDTEAFF
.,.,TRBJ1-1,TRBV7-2,TGTGCCAGCAGACCCGTGCCTTGGAGGCCGAGGGAAACTGAAGCTTTCTTT,CASRPVPWRPRETEAFF
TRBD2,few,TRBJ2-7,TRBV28,TGTGCCAGCGGGGCCTCGACTAGCCCCTCCTACGAGCAGTACTTC,CASGASTSPSYEQYF
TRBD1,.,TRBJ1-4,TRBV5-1,TGCGCCAGCAGCTTGGATCTTGGGACAGGGATCCTTAATGAAAAACTGTTTTTT,CASSLDLGTGILNEKLFF
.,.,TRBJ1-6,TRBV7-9,TGTGCCAGCAGCTCTTTAGGGACAAGCTCACCCCTCCACTTT,CASSSLGTSSPLHF
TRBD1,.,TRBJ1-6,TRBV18,TGTGCCAGCTCACCGCGACGGACAGGGCTTGCGCGGAATTCACCCCTCCACTTT,CASSPRRTGLARNSPLHF
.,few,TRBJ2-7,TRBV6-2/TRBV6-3,TGTGCCAGCAGTTACTCCCCCAGTTCCTACGAGCAGTACTTC,CASSYSPSSYEQYF
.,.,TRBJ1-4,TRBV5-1,TGCGCCAGCAGCCCTCTTACAACTAATGAAAAACTGTTTTTT,CASSPLTTNEKLFF
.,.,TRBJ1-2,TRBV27,TGTGCCAGCAGTCTTACAGGGAGGGTATTTGGCTACACCTTC,CASSLTGRVFGYTF
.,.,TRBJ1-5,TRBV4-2,TGTGCCAGCAGCCAAGGAAGAGGTCAGCCCCAGCATTTT,CASSQGRGQPQHF
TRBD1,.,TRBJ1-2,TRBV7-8,TGTGCCAGCAGCTTAGCGGACAGGGTTTCTTCCTACTATGGCTACACCTTC,CASSLADRVSSYYGYTF
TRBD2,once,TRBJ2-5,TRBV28,TGTGCCAGCAGTTCCCCAGCCAGCGGGAACCAAGAGACCCAGTACTTC,CASSSPASGNQETQYF
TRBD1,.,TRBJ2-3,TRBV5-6,TGTGCCAGCAGCCTTGGACAGGGGGCGGCAGATACGCAGTATTTT,CASSLGQGAADTQYF
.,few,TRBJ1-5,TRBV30,TGTGCCTGGAGTGTAGGGTCAGGGCGAAATCAGCCCCAGCATTTT,CAWSVGSGRNQPQHF